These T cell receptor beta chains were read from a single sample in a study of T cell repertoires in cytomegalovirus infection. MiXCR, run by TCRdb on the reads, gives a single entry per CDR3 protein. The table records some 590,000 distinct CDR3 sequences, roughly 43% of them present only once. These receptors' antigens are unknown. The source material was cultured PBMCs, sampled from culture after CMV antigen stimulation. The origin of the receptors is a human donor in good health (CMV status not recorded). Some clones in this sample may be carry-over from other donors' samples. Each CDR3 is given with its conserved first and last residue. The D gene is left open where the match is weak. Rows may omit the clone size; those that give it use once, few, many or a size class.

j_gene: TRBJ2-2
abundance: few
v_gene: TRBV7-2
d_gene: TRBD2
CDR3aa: CASSLVPSGGPSTGELFF
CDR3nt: TGTGCCAGCAGCTTAGTTCCTAGCGGGGGGCCAAGCACCGGGGAGCTGTTTTTT

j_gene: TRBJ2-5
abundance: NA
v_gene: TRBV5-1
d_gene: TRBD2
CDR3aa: CASSFVLADQETQYF
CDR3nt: TGCGCCAGCAGCTTCGTCCTAGCGGACCAAGAGACCCAGTACTTC

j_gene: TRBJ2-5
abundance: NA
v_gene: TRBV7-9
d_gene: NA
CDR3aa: CASSSVRAQETQYF
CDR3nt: TGTGCCAGCAGCTCGGTCAGGGCCCAAGAGACCCAGTACTTC

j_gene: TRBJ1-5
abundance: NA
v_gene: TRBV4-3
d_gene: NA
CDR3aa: CASSQDLPGIGNQPQHF
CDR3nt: TGCGCCAGCAGCCAAGATTTGCCGGGGATCGGTAATCAGCCCCAGCATTTT

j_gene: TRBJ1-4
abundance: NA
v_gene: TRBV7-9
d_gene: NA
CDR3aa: CASSRHGLGEKLFF
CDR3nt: TGTGCCAGCAGCCGCCATGGCCTGGGTGAAAAACTGTTTTTT

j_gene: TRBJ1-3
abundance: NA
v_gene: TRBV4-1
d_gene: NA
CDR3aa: CASSQPGRTSGNTIYF
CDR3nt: TGCGCCAGCAGCCAGCCTGGGCGCACTTCTGGAAACACCATATATTTT

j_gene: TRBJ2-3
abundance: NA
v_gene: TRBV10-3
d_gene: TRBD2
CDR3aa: CAIRSGTTTDTQYF
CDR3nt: TGTGCCATCAGGAGCGGGACCACCACAGATACGCAGTATTTT

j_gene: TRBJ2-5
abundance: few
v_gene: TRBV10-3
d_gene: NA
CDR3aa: CAISESNQETQYF
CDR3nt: TGTGCCATCAGTGAGTCAAACCAAGAGACCCAGTACTTC

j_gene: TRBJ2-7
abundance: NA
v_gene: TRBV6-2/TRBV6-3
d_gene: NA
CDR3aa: CASSWELGRIYEQYF
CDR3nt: TGTGCCAGCAGCTGGGAGCTGGGAAGGATTTACGAGCAGTACTTC

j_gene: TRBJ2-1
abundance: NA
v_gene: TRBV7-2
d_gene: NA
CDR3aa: CASGSGSYNEQFF
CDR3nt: TGTGCCAGCGGGTCGGGCTCCTACAATGAGCAGTTCTTC

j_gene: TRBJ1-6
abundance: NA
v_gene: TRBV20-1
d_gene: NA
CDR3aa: CSARDVTGNSPLHF
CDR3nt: TGCAGTGCTAGAGATGTGACGGGGAATTCACCCCTCCACTTT

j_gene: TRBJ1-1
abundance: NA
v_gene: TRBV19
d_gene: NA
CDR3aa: CASYMNTEAFF
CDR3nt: TGTGCCAGCTACATGAACACTGAAGCTTTCTTT

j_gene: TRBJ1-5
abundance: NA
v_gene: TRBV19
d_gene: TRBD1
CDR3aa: CASTPGQGASQPQHF
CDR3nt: TGTGCCAGTACCCCGGGACAGGGGGCGAGTCAGCCCCAGCATTTT

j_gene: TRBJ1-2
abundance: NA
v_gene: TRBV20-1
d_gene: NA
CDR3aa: CSVMAGTDYGYTF
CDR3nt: TGCAGTGTTATGGCCGGCACGGACTATGGCTACACCTTC

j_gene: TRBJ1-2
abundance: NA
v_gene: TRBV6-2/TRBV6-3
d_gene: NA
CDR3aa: CASSYGTHGYTF
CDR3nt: TGTGCCAGCAGTTATGGGACCCATGGCTACACCTTC